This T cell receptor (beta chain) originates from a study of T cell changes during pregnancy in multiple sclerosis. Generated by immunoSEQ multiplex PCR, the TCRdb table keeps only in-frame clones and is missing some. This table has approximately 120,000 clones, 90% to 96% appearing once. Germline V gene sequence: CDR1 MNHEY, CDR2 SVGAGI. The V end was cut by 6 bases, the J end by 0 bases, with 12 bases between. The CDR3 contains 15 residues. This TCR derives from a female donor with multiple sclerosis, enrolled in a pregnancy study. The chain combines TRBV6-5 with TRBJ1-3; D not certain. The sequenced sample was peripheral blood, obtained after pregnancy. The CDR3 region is CASRLTSSSGNTIYF. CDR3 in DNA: TGTGCCAGCAGACTGACAAGTTCCTCTGGAAACACCATATATTTT.